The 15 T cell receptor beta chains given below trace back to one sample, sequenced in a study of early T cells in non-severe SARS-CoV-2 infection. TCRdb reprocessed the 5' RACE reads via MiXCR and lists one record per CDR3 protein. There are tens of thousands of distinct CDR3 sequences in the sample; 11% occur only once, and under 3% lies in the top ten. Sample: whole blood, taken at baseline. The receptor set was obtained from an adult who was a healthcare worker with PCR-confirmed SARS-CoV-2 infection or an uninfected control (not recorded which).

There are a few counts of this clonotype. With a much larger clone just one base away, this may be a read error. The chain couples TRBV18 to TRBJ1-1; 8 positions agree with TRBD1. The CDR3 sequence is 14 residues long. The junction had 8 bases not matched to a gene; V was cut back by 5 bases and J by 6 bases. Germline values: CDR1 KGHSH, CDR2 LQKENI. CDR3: CASSSTQQGAEAFF. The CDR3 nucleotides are TGTGCCAGCTCATCAACCCAACAGGGGGCTGAAGCTTTCTTT.

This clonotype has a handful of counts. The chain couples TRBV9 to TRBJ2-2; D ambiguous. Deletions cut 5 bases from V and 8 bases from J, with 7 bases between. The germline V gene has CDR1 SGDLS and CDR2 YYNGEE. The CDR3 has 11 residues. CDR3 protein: CASSEMGELFF. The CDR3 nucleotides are TGTGCCAGCAGTGAGATGGGGGAGCTGTTTTTT.

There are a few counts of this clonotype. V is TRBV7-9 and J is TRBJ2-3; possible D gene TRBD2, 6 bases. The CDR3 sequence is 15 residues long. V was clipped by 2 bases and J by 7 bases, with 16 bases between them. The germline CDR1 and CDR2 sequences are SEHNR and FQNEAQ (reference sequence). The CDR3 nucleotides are TGTGCCAGCAGCTTATCCTGGGACTGGCCAAATACGCAGTATTTT. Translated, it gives CASSLSWDWPNTQYF.

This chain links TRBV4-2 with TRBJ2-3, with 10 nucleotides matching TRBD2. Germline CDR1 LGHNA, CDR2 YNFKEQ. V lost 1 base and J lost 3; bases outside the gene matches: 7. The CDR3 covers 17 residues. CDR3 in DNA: TGTGCCAGCAGCCAAGCTATAGCGGGGGGTCCGACAGATACGCAGTATTTT. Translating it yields CASSQAIAGGPTDTQYF.

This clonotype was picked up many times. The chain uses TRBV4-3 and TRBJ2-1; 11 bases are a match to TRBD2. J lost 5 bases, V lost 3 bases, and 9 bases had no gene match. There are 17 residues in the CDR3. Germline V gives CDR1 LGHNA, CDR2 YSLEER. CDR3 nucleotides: TGCGCCAGCAGCCATAGACTAGCGGGACTCCTCGACAATGAGCAGTTCTTC. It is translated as CASSHRLAGLLDNEQFF.

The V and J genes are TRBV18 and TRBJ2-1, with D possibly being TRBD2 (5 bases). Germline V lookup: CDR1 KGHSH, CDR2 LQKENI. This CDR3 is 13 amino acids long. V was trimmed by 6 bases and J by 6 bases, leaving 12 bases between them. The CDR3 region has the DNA TGTGCCAGCTCCAGAGGGAGTTCCAATGAGCAGTTCTTC. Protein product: CASSRGSSNEQFF.

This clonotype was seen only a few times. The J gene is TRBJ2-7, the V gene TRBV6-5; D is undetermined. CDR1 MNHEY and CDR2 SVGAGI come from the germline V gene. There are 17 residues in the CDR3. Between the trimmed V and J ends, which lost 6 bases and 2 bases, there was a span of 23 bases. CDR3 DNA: TGTGCCAGCAGCTCCCGACGGGTAGCCGAATACGCCTACGAGCAGTACTTC. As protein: CASSSRRVAEYAYEQYF.

CDR3 sequence reads: CASSLGPPGTSSYNEQFF. The CDR3 region has the DNA TGTGCCAGCAGTTTAGGGCCGCCCGGGACTTCCTCCTACAATGAGCAGTTCTTC. The chain links TRBV12-3 or TRBV12-4 to TRBJ2-1; maybe TRBD2 (6 bases). V was clipped by 1 base and J by 0 bases, with 16 bases between them. The CDR3 runs 18 residues.

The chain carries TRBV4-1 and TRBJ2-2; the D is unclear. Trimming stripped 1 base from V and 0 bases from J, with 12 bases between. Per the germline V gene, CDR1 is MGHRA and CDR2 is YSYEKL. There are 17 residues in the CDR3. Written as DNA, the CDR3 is TGCGCCAGCAGCCAAGTGTCTGCGAGGACGAACACCGGGGAGCTGTTTTTT. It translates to CASSQVSARTNTGELFF.

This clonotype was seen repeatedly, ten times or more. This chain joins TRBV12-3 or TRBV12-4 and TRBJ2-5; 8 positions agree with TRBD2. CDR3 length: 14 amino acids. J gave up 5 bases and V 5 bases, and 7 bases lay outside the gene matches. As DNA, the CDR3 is TGTGCCAGCAGTCCATGGACTAGCCGGGAGACCCAGTACTTC. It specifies CASSPWTSRETQYF.

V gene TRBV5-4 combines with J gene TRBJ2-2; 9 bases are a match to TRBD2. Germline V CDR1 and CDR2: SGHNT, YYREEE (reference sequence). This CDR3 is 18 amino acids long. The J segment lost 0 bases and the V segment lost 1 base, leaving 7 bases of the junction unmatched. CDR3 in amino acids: CASSLRRGGYANTGELFF. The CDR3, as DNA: TGTGCCAGCAGCTTGCGGCGGGGGGGCTACGCGAACACCGGGGAGCTGTTTTTT. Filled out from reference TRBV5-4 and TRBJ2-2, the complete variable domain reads ETGVTQSPTHLIKTRGQQVTLRCSSQSGHNTVSWYQQALGQGPQFIFQYYREEENGRGNFPPRFSGLQFPNYSSELNVNALELDDSALYLCASSLRRGGYANTGELFFGEGSRLTVL.

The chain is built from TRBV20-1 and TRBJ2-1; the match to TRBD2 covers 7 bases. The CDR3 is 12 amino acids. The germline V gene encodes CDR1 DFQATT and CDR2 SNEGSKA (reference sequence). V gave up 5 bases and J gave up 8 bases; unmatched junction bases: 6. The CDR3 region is CSAELANDEQFF. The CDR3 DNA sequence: TGCAGTGCTGAACTAGCGAATGATGAGCAGTTCTTC.

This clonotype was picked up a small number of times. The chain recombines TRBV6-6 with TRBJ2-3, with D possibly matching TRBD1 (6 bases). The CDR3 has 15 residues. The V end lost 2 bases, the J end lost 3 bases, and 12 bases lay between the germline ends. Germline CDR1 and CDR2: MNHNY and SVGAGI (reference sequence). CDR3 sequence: CASSYGQGKTDTQYF. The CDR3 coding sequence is TGTGCCAGCAGTTACGGGCAGGGGAAGACAGATACGCAGTATTTT.

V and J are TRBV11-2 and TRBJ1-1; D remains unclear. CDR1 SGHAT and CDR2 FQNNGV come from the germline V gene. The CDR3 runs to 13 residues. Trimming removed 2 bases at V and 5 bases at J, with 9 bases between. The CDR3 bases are TGTGCCAGCAGCTTAAATATCGGTACTGAAGCTTTCTTT. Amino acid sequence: CASSLNIGTEAFF.

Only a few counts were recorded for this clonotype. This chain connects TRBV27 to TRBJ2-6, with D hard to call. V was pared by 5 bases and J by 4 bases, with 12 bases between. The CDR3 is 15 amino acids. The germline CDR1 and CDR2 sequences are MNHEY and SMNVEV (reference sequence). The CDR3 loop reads CASSLQWAGANVLTF. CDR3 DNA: TGTGCCAGCAGTCTACAGTGGGCCGGGGCCAACGTCCTGACTTTC.